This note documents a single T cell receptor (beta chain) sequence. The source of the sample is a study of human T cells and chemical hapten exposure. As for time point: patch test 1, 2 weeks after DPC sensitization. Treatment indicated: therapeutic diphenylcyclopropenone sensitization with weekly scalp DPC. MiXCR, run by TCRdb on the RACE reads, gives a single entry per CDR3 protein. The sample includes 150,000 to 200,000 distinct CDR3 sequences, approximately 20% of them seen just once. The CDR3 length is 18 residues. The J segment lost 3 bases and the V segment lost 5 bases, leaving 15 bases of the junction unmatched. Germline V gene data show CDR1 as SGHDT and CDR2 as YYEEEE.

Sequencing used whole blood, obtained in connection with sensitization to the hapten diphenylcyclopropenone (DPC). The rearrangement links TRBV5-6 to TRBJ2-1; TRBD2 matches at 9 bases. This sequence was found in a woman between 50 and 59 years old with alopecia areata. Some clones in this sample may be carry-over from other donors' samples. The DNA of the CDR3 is TGTGCCAGCAGGGGAGGTCCTTCAGCGGGAGGAGGCTACAATGAGCAGTTCTTC. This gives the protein CASRGGPSAGGGYNEQFF.